The entry below describes one TCR beta chain. Antigen unknown. The data originate from a study of T cells after yellow fever vaccination. Study information: Fractions containing few cells were prepared with SMART-Seq v4 Ultra Low Input.

The CDR3 is 15 residues long. Per the germline V gene, CDR1 is SQVTM and CDR2 is ANQGSEA. The ends lost 7 bases at V and 0 bases at J; junction bases unmatched: 6. 5'RACE template switching produced TCR cDNA carrying a universal primer site and UMIs. TCRdb analysed the 5' RACE reads with MiXCR anew, one entry per CDR3 protein. The sample consists of a few hundred thousand distinct CDR3 sequences, 10% to 15% of them appearing once. General study findings and limits: Researchers report a weaker secondary response that nonetheless peaked faster, day 5 versus 15. Some clonotypes were seen in both the CD4 and the CD8 compartments. These made up a small share and likely arose from convergent recombination.

Sequenced material: CD4+ T cells sorted from PBMCs, taken 45 days after the yellow fever booster vaccination. The genes are TRBV29-1 and TRBJ2-3, with TRBD2 identical over 11 bases. The source of this sequence is a man aged 25-40 years who received the YFV17D yellow fever vaccine. CDR3 in amino acids: CSATSGAASTDTQYF. Written as DNA, the CDR3 is TGCAGCGCGACTAGCGGGGCTGCTAGCACAGATACGCAGTATTTT.